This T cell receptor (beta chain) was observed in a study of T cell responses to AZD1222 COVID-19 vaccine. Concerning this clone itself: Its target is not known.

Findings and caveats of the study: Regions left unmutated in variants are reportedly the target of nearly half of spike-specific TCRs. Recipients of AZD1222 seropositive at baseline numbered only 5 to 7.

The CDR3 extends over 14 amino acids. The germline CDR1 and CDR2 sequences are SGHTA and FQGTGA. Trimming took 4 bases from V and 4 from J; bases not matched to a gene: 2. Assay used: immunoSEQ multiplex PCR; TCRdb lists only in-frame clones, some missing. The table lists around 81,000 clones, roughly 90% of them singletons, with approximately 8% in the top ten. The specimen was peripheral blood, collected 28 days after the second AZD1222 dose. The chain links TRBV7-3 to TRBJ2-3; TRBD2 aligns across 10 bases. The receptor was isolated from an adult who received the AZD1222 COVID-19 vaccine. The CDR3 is CASSSGTSADTQYF. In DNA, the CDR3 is TGTGCCAGCAGCTCCGGGACTAGCGCAGATACGCAGTATTTT.